These 13 T cell receptor beta chains were all obtained from the same sample, sequenced in a study of T cell responses to AZD1222 COVID-19 vaccine (dated by TCRdb to the early 2020s). Library construction relied on the immunoSEQ multiplex PCR assay. TCRdb took this table from immuneACCESS and kept in-frame rearrangements with V and J called. Such tables lack part of the clones; where checked against another copy, unresolved V genes explain under half of the gap, and the rest is unexplained. Present in this sample are some 140,000 clones, about 90% of which were seen just once. The top ten clones comprise under 2.5% of the sample. The time point label on this specimen signifies: baseline before first vaccination. This specimen was peripheral blood, taken on day 0 of AZD1222 vaccination. The origin of the receptors is an adult in good health.

V and J are TRBV3-1 (or the pseudogene TRBV3-2) and TRBJ1-1; 7 bases are a match to TRBD1. The CDR3 is made up of 15 amino acids. The germline CDR1 and CDR2 sequences are LGHDT and YNNKEL (reference sequence). V was pared by 1 base and J by 11 bases, with 13 bases of the junction left unmatched. The chain's CDR3 is CASSQAVQRDRGAFF. DNA of the CDR3: TGTGCCAGCAGCCAAGCCGTCCAAAGGGACAGAGGGGCTTTCTTT.

V is TRBV19 and J is TRBJ1-2; D not certain. V was trimmed by 6 bases and J by 4 bases, leaving 9 bases between them. The CDR3 is 12 residues long. CDR1 is LNHDA and CDR2 is SQIVND in the germline V gene (reference sequence). Here the CDR3 reads CASSGESYGYTF. The CDR3 bases are TGTGCCAGTAGCGGGGAAAGCTATGGCTACACCTTC.

DNA for the CDR3: TGCGCCAGCAGCCAAGATGCCAGTCACAGCTCTGGAAACACCATATATTTT. Its protein is CASSQDASHSSGNTIYF. The rearrangement links TRBV4-3 to TRBJ1-3; no firm D call. Trimming took off 0 bases at V and 0 bases at J, with 12 bases between the two ends. The CDR3 totals 17 residues. Germline V CDR1 and CDR2: LGHNA, YSLEER.

This chain links TRBV20-1 with TRBJ2-1; D uncertain. CDR1 is DFQATT and CDR2 is SNEGSKA in the germline V gene (reference sequence). The CDR3 totals 10 residues. The CDR3 nucleotides are TGCAGCCCCGTAGAATCTGAGCAGTTCTTC. Translated, it gives CSPVESEQFF.

CDR3: CASSQIPDRTETQYF. CDR3 in DNA: TGCGCCAGCAGCCAAATACCGGACCGGACGGAGACCCAGTACTTC. This chain connects TRBV4-1 to TRBJ2-5; no definite D call. The V end lost 2 bases, the J end lost 5 bases, and 15 bases lay between the germline ends. Per the germline V gene, CDR1 is MGHRA and CDR2 is YSYEKL. The CDR3 totals 15 residues.

The rearrangement uses TRBV4-3 and TRBJ1-2; 10 bases agree with TRBD1. This CDR3 comprises 18 residues. Losses at the gene ends were 3 bases for V and 6 bases for J; bases not matched to a gene: 16. The V gene's germline CDR1 is LGHNA and CDR2 YSLEER. The CDR3 sequence: CASSQGQGILGDGDGYTF. CDR3 DNA: TGCGCCAGCAGCCAGGGACAGGGGATTCTGGGCGATGGGGATGGCTACACCTTC.

The chain links TRBV24-1 to TRBJ1-3, with D maybe TRBD1 (6 bases). The CDR3 extends over 16 amino acids. V lost 4 bases and J 0 bases, leaving 12 bases between the germline ends. CDR1 and CDR2 (germline): KGHDR, SFDVKD. The CDR3 DNA is TGTGCCACCAGTGACCCACAGGGTCGCTCTGGAAACACCATATATTTT. It codes for CATSDPQGRSGNTIYF.

CDR3 amino acids: CASNESPDLEAFF. For the CDR3, the DNA is TGTGCCAGCAACGAGAGCCCGGATTTAGAAGCTTTCTTT. V is TRBV12-3 or TRBV12-4 and J is TRBJ1-1; D is ambiguous. Deletions cut 7 bases from V and 8 bases from J, with 17 bases between. The CDR3 loop spans 13 amino acids.

The chain links TRBV4-3 to TRBJ1-2, with 7 bases identical to TRBD1. Germline V gene sequence: CDR1 LGHNA, CDR2 YSLEER. Trimming at V came to 1 base and at J to 5 bases, leaving 4 bases not matched to a gene. The CDR3 length is 14 residues. The CDR3 nucleotides read TGCGCCAGCAGCCAAGGAGGGGGCGCATATGGCTACACCTTC. This codes for CASSQGGGAYGYTF.

On this clone: Other DNA sequences within the sample encode an identical CDR3. The genes are TRBV20-1 and TRBJ1-1; D remains unclear. Germline V gene sequence: CDR1 DFQATT, CDR2 SNEGSKA (reference sequence). V was clipped by 3 bases and J by 5 bases, with 7 bases between them. The CDR3 has 11 amino acids. CDR3 bases: TGCAGTGCTAGGGGTGGGACTGAAGCTTTCTTT. Encoded protein: CSARGGTEAFF.

The V and J genes are TRBV5-1 and TRBJ2-3; 7 positions agree with TRBD1. The CDR3 totals 15 residues. Germline CDR1 and CDR2: SGHRS and YFSETQ. Unmatched junction bases numbered 5, after V lost 4 bases and J lost 0 bases. In DNA form, the CDR3 reads TGCGCCAGCAGCACCGGGACAGACAGCACAGATACGCAGTATTTT. The encoded protein is CASSTGTDSTDTQYF.

The CDR3 reads CASRSDAGELFF. The CDR3, as DNA: TGTGCCAGCAGGTCGGATGCCGGGGAGCTGTTTTTT. The chain links TRBV28 to TRBJ2-2; D is ambiguous. V was clipped by 6 bases and J by 6 bases, with 8 bases between them. The V gene's germline CDR1 is MDHEN and CDR2 SYDVKM. CDR3 length equals 12 residues.

This clone has more than one count but fewer than ten. The CDR3, as DNA: TGTGCCAGCAGCTTAGGGGCTAACTATGGCTACACCTTC. It yields the protein CASSLGANYGYTF. The chain employs TRBV7-8 and TRBJ1-2; no clear D gene. This CDR3 contains 13 residues. Trimming shortened V by 1 base and J by 0 bases, and 3 bases separated the two germline ends. The V gene's germline CDR1 is SGHVS and CDR2 FQNEAQ.